Below are 9 T cell receptor beta chains sequenced from a single sample in a study of human T cells and chemical hapten exposure. TCRdb independently ran MiXCR on the RACE reads; one entry per CDR3 protein. Altogether over 65,000 distinct CDR3 sequences are present, about 9.9% being singletons, with the ten largest covering around 1.5%. Time point specified: patch test 2, 6 weeks after DPC sensitization. Documented treatment: therapeutic diphenylcyclopropenone sensitization with weekly scalp DPC. Sequences were derived from whole blood, sampled in connection with sensitization to the hapten diphenylcyclopropenone (DPC). The receptors originated from a man between 18 and 35 years old with alopecia areata. Some clones in this sample may be carry-over from other donors' samples.

This clonotype came up many times. V and J are TRBV7-9 and TRBJ1-1; the D gene is possibly TRBD1 (6 bases). Trimming removed 8 bases at V and 7 bases at J, with 20 bases between. CDR3 length: 14 amino acids. Germline V lookup: CDR1 SEHNR, CDR2 FQNEAQ (reference sequence). The chain's CDR3 is CASFLSNRDGEAFF. For the CDR3, the DNA is TGTGCCAGCTTTTTAAGTAACAGGGATGGTGAAGCTTTCTTT. The variable domain in full, with the rest retrieved from reference TRBV7-9 and TRBJ1-1, is DTGVSQNPRHKITKRGQNVTFRCDPISEHNRLYWYRQTLGQGPEFLTYFQNEAQLEKSRLLSDRFSAERPKGSFSTLEIQRTEQGDSAMYLCASFLSNRDGEAFFGQGTRLTVV.

The chain recombines TRBV6-2 or TRBV6-3 with TRBJ2-2, with D perhaps being TRBD1 or TRBD2 (5 bases each). Trimming pared 10 bases from V and 2 bases from J, leaving 23 bases between. Germline CDR1 MNHEY, CDR2 SVGEGT. CDR3 size: 17 residues. CDR3 sequence reads: CAIGVAGSTTNTGELFF. The CDR3 nucleotides read TGTGCCATCGGGGTGGCAGGGTCGACCACTAACACCGGGGAGCTGTTTTTT.

This clonotype was counted ten times or more. The chain carries TRBV6-2 or TRBV6-3 and TRBJ2-3; 13 bases align to TRBD2. Losses at the gene ends were 10 bases for V and 2 bases for J; bases not matched to a gene: 9. The germline gives CDR1 MNHEY, CDR2 SVGEGT. The CDR3 covers 16 residues. CDR3 sequence reads: CAIRTSGGADTDTQYF. CDR3 DNA: TGTGCCATCCGGACTAGCGGGGGTGCGGACACAGATACGCAGTATTTT.

At least ten counts were recorded for this clonotype. The chain links TRBV7-9 to TRBJ1-2; D is unresolved. Germline V gives CDR1 SEHNR, CDR2 FQNEAQ (reference sequence). The CDR3 is 12 residues long. Trimming cost V 4 bases and J 9 bases, with 12 bases left between them. CDR3 sequence (DNA): TGTGCCAGCAGCTCTCCCCGGTATAGCTACACCTTC. It is translated as CASSSPRYSYTF.

The chain recombines TRBV6-4 with TRBJ2-3; 9 bases fit TRBD2. V lost 6 bases, J lost 0 bases, and 4 bases stayed unmatched. CDR1 is MRHNA, CDR2 SNTAGT, per germline. The CDR3 sequence is 15 residues long. Written as DNA, the CDR3 is TGTGCCAGCAGGGCTCTAGCGGGAAGCACAGATACGCAGTATTTT. Amino acid sequence: CASRALAGSTDTQYF.

The genes are TRBV29-1 and TRBJ1-1; 8 nucleotides align to TRBD1. This CDR3 contains 14 residues. V trimming: 5 bases; J trimming: 1 base; junction bases outside the gene matches: 6. Germline V lookup: CDR1 SQVTM, CDR2 ANQGSEA. The CDR3 sequence: CSVRKGTGNTEAFF. In DNA, the CDR3 is TGCAGCGTTAGGAAAGGGACAGGGAACACTGAAGCTTTCTTT.

The chain combines TRBV7-2 with TRBJ1-1; possibly TRBD1 for D (6 bases). The V gene lost 1 base and the J gene lost 3 bases, with 12 bases spanning the gap. CDR1 is SGHTA and CDR2 is FQGNSA in the germline V gene. CDR3 length: 15 amino acids. The CDR3 reads CASSLEMAGDTEAFF. The CDR3 DNA is TGTGCCAGCAGCTTAGAAATGGCAGGGGACACTGAAGCTTTCTTT. The full variable domain, completed using reference TRBV7-2 and TRBJ1-1, is GAGVSQSPSNKVTEKGKDVELRCDPISGHTALYWYRQSLGQGLEFLIYFQGNSAPDKSGLPSDRFSAERTGGSVSTLTIQRTQQEDSAVYLCASSLEMAGDTEAFFGQGTRLTVV.

This clonotype was found a few times. The chain employs TRBV7-3 and TRBJ2-1; the match to TRBD2 covers 9 bases. Per the germline V gene, CDR1 is SGHTA and CDR2 is FQGTGA. After removal of 4 bases from V and 8 bases from J, the junction contained 9 bases not matched to a gene. The CDR3 is 15 amino acids. The CDR3 region has the DNA TGTGCCAGCAGCTCGAAGAGCGGGGGGTTGCATGAGCAGTTCTTC. This encodes CASSSKSGGLHEQFF.

This clonotype showed up just a few times. The chain joins TRBV9 to TRBJ1-5; 10 bases are a match to TRBD1. V lost 5 bases to trimming and J lost 5 bases; unmatched junction nucleotides: 7. Germline values: CDR1 SGDLS, CDR2 YYNGEE. The CDR3 is 15 amino acids. The CDR3 reads CASSVGTGDHQPQHF. The CDR3 nucleotides read TGTGCCAGCAGTGTCGGGACAGGGGATCATCAGCCCCAGCATTTT.